Described below is a single TCR beta chain sequence and its context. Antigen: not known. This entry comes from a study of T-cell reconstitution after alpha-beta-depleted transplantation in children. Findings of the study overall: Reportedly, alpha-beta T cells present about two months post-transplant originated from several hundred expanded clones of graft origin. One year post-transplant, T-cell counts and diversity were largely derived from T cells produced anew. For some patients, TCRbeta diversity was high at day 60 because of recipient T cells and thymic progenitors that survived.

Germline loops: CDR1 DFQATT, CDR2 SNEGSKA (reference sequence). The CDR3 sequence is 13 residues long. V was clipped by 3 bases and J by 8 bases; unmatched bases: 2. Unique molecular identifiers were incorporated during preparation of the TCRbeta library. TCRdb independently ran MiXCR on the PCR reads; one entry per CDR3 protein. This table holds 450,000 to 700,000 distinct CDR3 sequences, 20% to 30% found once. The chain has TRBV20-1 and TRBJ2-1, with TRBD2 matching over 12 bases. This specimen consisted of PBMCs, obtained before TCRalphabeta/CD19-depleted stem cell transplant. This receptor was identified in a boy in the first two years of life with Wiskott-Aldrich syndrome, due to receive a stem cell transplant. CDR3 residues: CSARTSGRDEQFF. In DNA, the CDR3 is TGCAGTGCTAGGACTAGCGGGAGAGATGAGCAGTTCTTC.